This TCR beta chain was profiled in a study of T cell responses to AZD1222 COVID-19 vaccine. General study findings and limits: Spike as a whole was targeted by vaccine-associated CD4 TCRs, dominant at 160-218 and 743-854.

Germline loops: CDR1 LGHNA, CDR2 YSLEER. The CDR3 sequence is 14 residues long. As for this clone: Its target is unknown. A much larger clone lies a single base off, so this may be a read error.

Some clones are missing from TCRdb's copy, which holds only in-frame ones; the method was immunoSEQ multiplex PCR. Among 60,000 to 85,000 clones listed, 70% to 80% were seen once. The receptor's source is an adult who received the MenACWY meningococcal vaccine as a control. V gene TRBV4-3 combines with J gene TRBJ1-4; D is uncertain. The source was peripheral blood, collected 28 days after the second dose of the MenACWY control vaccine. CDR3 region: CVSSPGGTNEKLFF. CDR3 bases: TGCGTCAGCAGCCCCGGAGGGACTAATGAAAAACTGTTTTTT.